Listed here are 8 T cell receptor beta chains from one sample, sequenced in a study of cytomegalovirus exposure and HLA in healthy donors. PCR used 60 Vbeta primers and 13 Jbeta primers. The method was immunoSEQ multiplex PCR; TCRdb's version includes in-frame clones alone and lacks a portion of them. This sample has 84,000 or so clones, with 62% found just once. The sequencing input was PBMCs. The origin of the receptors is a woman aged 25 to 39 in good health and CMV-seropositive.

This rearrangement joins TRBV28 to TRBJ2-7; weak D call: TRBD1 (6 bases). Germline CDR1 reads MDHEN; CDR2 reads SYDVKM. This CDR3 spans 15 amino acids. V was cut by 5 bases and J by 2 bases, with 16 bases left in between. The CDR3 DNA is TGTGCCAGCAGTACCGCAGCCGGGACACCCTACGAGCAGTACTTC. This sequence encodes CASSTAAGTPYEQYF.

This chain connects TRBV6-6 to TRBJ2-7; D is perhaps TRBD2 (6 bases). V lost 3 bases, J lost 5 bases, and 14 bases lay in between. Per germline, CDR1 MNHNY and CDR2 SVGAGI (reference sequence). The CDR3 covers 14 residues. In DNA, the CDR3 is TGTGCCAGCAGTTATGCGGGAAGGGGCAACGAGCAGTACTTC. It is translated as CASSYAGRGNEQYF.

The J gene is TRBJ2-7, the V gene TRBV2, with 10 bases aligning to TRBD1. The CDR3 sequence is 15 residues long. The germline V gene has CDR1 SNHLY and CDR2 FYNNEI. J lost 4 bases, V lost 6 bases, and 9 bases had no gene match. CDR3 protein: CASRFGTGEMYEQYF. The CDR3, as DNA: TGTGCCAGCAGATTTGGGACAGGGGAGATGTACGAGCAGTACTTC.

In this sample, this clone turned up a few times. The chain uses TRBV15 and TRBJ2-1; TRBD1 is a possible D gene (5 bases). Germline CDR1 reads LNHNV; CDR2 reads YYDKDF (reference sequence). The CDR3 sequence is 15 residues long. The V end lost 2 bases, the J end lost 0 bases, and 8 bases lay between the germline ends. The CDR3 DNA reads TGTGCCACCAGCAGACGACAGAGCTCCTACAATGAGCAGTTCTTC. As protein: CATSRRQSSYNEQFF.

The chain combines TRBV5-1 with TRBJ2-3; 10 bases map to TRBD2. The CDR3 consists of 14 residues. The junction had 5 bases not matched to a gene; V was cut back by 7 bases and J by 3 bases. The V gene's germline CDR1 is SGHRS and CDR2 YFSETQ. The CDR3 spells CASYLAGATDTQYF. The CDR3 DNA sequence: TGCGCCAGCTATCTAGCGGGGGCTACAGATACGCAGTATTTT.

The chain couples TRBV19 to TRBJ1-5, with a tentative D call TRBD1 (5 bases). The CDR3 is 14 amino acids. Germline V gene sequence: CDR1 LNHDA, CDR2 SQIVND (reference sequence). V was shortened by 2 bases and J by 6 bases, with 11 bases between the two germline ends. CDR3 DNA: TGTGCCAGTAGTATACCAGGGTTGGGTCAGCCCCAGCATTTT. The encoded protein is CASSIPGLGQPQHF. Supplemented by reference TRBV19 and TRBJ1-5, the full variable domain reads DGGITQSPKYLFRKEGQNVTLSCEQNLNHDAMYWYRQDPGQGLRLIYYSQIVNDFQKGDIAEGYSVSREKKESFPLTVTSAQKNPTAFYLCASSIPGLGQPQHFGDGTRLSIL.

In its sample, this clone was seen a few times. The chain recombines TRBV29-1 with TRBJ2-1, with 9 bases identical to TRBD2. Germline CDR1 is SQVTM and CDR2 is ANQGSEA. CDR3 size: 14 residues. Germline trimming cut 8 bases from V and 4 bases from J; bases unmatched to any gene: 9. For the CDR3, the DNA is TGCAGCCTCCAGCGGGGGGCACCATACAATGAGCAGTTCTTC. Its translation: CSLQRGAPYNEQFF.

This clone showed up just a few times. The chain couples TRBV7-3 to TRBJ2-2; tentatively, D is TRBD2 (7 bases). In germline, CDR1 is SGHTA, CDR2 FQGTGA. The CDR3 consists of 13 residues. Trimming pared 5 bases from V and 11 bases from J, leaving 15 bases between. CDR3 coding DNA: TGTGCCAGCAGCCCCCTTAGGGGGGGCGAGCTGTTTTTT. The encoded protein is CASSPLRGGELFF.